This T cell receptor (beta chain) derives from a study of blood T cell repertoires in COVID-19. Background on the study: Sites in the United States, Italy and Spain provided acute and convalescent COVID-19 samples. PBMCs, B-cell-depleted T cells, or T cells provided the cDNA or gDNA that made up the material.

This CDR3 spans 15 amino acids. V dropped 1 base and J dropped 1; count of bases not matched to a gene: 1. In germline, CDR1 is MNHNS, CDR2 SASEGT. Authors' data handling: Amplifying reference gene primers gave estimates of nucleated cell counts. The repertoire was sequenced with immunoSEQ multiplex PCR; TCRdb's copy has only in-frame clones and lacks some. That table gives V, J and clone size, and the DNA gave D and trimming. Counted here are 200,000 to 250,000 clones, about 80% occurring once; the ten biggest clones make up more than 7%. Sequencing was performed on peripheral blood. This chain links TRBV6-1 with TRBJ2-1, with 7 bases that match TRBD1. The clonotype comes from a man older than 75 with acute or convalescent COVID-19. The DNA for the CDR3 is TGTGCCAGCAGTGAAGAGACAGGGTCCTACAATGAGCAGTTCTTC. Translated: CASSEETGSYNEQFF.